This TCR beta chain was recovered during a study of cytomegalovirus exposure and HLA in healthy donors. Regarding the study as a whole: In a later analysis, common viral pathogens appeared linked to several of the most significant clusters.

Comments on this clone: Antigen: not known.

The PCR made use of 60 Vbeta and 13 Jbeta primers. Here immunoSEQ multiplex PCR was the method, and the copy in TCRdb shows in-frame clones only, minus some. Here the sample spans around 210,000 clones, 80% to 85% being singletons. The CDR3 spans 15 residues. Germline loops: CDR1 SGHRS, CDR2 YFSETQ. The sample taken for sequencing was PBMCs. The TCR was taken from a woman aged 40-49 years in good health and CMV-seronegative. The V gene is TRBV5-1, the J gene TRBJ1-3; 8 positions agree with TRBD1. The J call may be faulty, since TRBJ2-2 better matches the DNA end. The CDR3 sequence is CASSKGQEYTGELFF. CDR3 nucleotide sequence: TGCGCCAGCAGCAAGGGACAGGAATACACCGGGGAGCTGTTTTTT.